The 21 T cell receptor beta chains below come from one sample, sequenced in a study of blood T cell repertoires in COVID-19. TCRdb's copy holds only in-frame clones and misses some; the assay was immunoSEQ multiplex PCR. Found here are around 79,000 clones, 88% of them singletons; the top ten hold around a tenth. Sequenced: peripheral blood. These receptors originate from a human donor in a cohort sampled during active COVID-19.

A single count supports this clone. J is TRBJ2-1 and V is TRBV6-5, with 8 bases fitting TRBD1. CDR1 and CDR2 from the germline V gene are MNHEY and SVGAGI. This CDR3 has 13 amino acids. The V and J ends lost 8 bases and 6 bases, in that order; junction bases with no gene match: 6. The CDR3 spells CASLHTGGNEQFF. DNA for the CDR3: TGTGCCAGCTTGCACACAGGGGGCAATGAGCAGTTCTTC.

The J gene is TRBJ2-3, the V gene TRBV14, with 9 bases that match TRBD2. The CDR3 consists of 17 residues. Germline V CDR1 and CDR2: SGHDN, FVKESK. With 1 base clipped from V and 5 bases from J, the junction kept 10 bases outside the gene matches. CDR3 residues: CASSQGATSGPLDTQYF. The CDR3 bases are TGTGCCAGCAGCCAAGGGGCGACTAGCGGCCCCCTAGATACGCAGTATTTT.

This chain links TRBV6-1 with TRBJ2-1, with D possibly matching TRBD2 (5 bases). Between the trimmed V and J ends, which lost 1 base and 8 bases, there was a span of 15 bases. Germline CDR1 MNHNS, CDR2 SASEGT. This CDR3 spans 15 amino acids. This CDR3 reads CASSEEIASGYEQFF. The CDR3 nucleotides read TGTGCCAGCAGTGAAGAAATAGCATCGGGGTATGAGCAGTTCTTC.

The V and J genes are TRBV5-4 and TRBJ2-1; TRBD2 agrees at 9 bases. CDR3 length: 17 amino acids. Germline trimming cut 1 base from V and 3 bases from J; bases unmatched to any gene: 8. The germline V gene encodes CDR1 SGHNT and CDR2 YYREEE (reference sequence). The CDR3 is CASSLLGLAGRYNEQFF. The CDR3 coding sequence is TGTGCCAGCAGCTTGTTAGGTCTAGCGGGGCGCTACAATGAGCAGTTCTTC.

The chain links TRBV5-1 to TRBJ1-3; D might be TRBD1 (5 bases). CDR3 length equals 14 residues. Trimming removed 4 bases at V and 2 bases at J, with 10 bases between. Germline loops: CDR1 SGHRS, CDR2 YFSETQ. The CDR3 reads CASSPTGTGNTIYF. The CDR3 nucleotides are TGCGCCAGCAGCCCAACAGGTACTGGAAACACCATATATTTT.

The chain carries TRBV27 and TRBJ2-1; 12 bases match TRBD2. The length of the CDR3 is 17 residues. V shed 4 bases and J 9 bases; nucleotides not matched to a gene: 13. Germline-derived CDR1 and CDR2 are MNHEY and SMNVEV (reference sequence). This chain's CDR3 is CASSSQGTSGLGSEQFF. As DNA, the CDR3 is TGTGCCAGCAGTTCCCAGGGGACTAGCGGGTTGGGGAGTGAGCAGTTCTTC.

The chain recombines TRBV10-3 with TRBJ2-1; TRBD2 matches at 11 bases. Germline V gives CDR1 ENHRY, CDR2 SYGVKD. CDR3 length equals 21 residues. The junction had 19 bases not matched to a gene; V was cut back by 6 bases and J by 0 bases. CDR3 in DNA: TGTGCCATCAGCGGACCAATCGGGGCACTAGCGGGAGCTCGCTCCTACAATGAGCAGTTCTTC. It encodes CAISGPIGALAGARSYNEQFF.

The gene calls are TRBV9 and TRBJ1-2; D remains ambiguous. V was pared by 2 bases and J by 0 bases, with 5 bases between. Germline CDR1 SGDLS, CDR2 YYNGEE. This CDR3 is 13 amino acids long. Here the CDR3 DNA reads TGTGCCAGCAGCGTGAGAGCTAACTATGGCTACACCTTC. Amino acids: CASSVRANYGYTF. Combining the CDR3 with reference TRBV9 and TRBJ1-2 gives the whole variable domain DSGVTQTPKHLITATGQRVTLRCSPRSGDLSVYWYQQSLDQGLQFLIQYYNGEERAKGNILERFSAQQFPDLHSELNLSSLELGDSALYFCASSVRANYGYTFGSGTRLTVV.

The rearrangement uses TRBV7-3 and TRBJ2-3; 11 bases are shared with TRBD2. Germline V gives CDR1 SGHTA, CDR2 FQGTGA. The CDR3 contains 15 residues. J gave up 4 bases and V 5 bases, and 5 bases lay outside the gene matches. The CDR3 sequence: CASSGSGGAADTQYF. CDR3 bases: TGTGCCAGCAGCGGTAGCGGGGGGGCCGCAGATACGCAGTATTTT.

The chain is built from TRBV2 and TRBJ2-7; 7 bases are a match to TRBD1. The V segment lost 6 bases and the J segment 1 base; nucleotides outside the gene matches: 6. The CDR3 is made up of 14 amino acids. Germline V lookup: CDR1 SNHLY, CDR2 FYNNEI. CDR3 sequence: CASSQGEGSYEQYF. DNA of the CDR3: TGTGCCAGCAGCCAGGGGGAAGGTTCCTACGAGCAGTACTTC.

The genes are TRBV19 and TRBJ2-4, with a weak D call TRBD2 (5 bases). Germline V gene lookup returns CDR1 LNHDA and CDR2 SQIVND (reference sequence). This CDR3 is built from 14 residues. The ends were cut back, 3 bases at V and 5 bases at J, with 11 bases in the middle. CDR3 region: CASSISGEQNIQYF. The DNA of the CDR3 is TGTGCCAGTAGTATTTCCGGGGAGCAAAACATTCAGTACTTC.

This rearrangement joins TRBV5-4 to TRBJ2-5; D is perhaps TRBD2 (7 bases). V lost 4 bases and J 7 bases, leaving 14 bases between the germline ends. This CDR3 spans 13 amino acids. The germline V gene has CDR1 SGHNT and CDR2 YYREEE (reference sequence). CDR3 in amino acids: CASSQGTGGTQYF. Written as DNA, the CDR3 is TGTGCCAGCAGCCAGGGGACGGGAGGGACCCAGTACTTC.

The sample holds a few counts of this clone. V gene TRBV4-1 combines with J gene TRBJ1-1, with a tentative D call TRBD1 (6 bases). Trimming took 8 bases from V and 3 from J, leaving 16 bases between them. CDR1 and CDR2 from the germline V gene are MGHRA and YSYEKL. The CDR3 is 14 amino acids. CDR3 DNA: TGCGCCAGCGGGAACTTTGGACAGTACACTGAAGCTTTCTTT. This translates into CASGNFGQYTEAFF.

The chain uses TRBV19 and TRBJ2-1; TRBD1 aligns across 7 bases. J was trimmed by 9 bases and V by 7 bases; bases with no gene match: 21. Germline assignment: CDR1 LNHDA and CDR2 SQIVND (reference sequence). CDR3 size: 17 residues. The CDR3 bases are TGTGCCAGTAAAGGCAGGGTGTGGGACAGCTCGTCTGGTGAGCAGTTCTTC. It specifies CASKGRVWDSSSGEQFF.

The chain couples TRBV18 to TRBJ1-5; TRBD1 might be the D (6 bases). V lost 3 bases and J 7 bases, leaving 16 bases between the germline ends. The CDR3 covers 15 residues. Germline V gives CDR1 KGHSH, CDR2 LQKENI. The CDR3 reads CASSPGQGPDQPQHF. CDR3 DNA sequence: TGTGCCAGCTCACCGGGGCAGGGGCCCGACCAGCCCCAGCATTTT.

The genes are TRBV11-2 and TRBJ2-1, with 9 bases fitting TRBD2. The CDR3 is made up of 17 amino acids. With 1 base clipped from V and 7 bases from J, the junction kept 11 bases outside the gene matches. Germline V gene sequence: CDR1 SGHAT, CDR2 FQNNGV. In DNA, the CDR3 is TGTGCCAGCAGCTTAGCCGTACTAGCGGGCGCAATTAATGAGCAGTTCTTC. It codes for CASSLAVLAGAINEQFF. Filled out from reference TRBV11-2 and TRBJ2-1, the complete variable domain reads EAGVAQSPRYKIIEKRQSVAFWCNPISGHATLYWYQQILGQGPKLLIQFQNNGVVDDSQLPKDRFSAERLKGVDSTLKIQPAKLEDSAVYLCASSLAVLAGAINEQFFGPGTRLTVL.

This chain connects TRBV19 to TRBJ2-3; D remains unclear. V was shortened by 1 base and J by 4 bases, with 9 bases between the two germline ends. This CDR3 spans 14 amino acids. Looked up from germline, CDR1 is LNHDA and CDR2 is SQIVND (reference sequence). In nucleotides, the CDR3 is TGTGCCAGTAGTATAGGGGCCCAGTCAGATACGCAGTATTTT. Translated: CASSIGAQSDTQYF.

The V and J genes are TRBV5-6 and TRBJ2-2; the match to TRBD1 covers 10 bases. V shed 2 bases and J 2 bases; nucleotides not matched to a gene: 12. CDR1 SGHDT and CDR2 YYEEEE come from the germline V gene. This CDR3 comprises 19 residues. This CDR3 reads CASSFVQRDRGSNTGELFF. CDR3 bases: TGTGCCAGCAGCTTTGTTCAGCGGGACAGGGGTAGTAACACCGGGGAGCTGTTTTTT.

The CDR3 loop reads CASSLASGRAGETQYF. CDR3 nucleotide sequence: TGTGCCAGCAGCTTGGCTAGCGGGAGGGCCGGGGAGACCCAGTACTTC. The V gene is TRBV5-8, the J gene TRBJ2-5; 12 bases line up with TRBD2. The CDR3 totals 16 residues. The V segment lost 0 bases and the J segment 5 bases; nucleotides outside the gene matches: 5. From germline, CDR1 is SGHTS and CDR2 YDEGEE.

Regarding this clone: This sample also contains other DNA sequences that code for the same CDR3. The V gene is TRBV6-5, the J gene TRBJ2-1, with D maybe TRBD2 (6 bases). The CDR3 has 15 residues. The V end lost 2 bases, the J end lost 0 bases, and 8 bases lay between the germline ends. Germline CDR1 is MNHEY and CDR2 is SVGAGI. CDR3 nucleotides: TGTGCCAGCAGTTACGGGGGGAGCTCCTACAATGAGCAGTTCTTC. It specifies CASSYGGSSYNEQFF.

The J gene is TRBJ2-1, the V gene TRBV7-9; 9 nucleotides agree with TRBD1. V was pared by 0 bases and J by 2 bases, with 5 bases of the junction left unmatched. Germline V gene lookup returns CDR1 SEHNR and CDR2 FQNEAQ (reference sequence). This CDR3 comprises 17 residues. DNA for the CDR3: TGTGCCAGCAGCTTAGCGACGGGACAGGGAACCTACAATGAGCAGTTCTTC. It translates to CASSLATGQGTYNEQFF.